The 31 T cell receptor beta chains in this list originate from one sample, sequenced in a study of CD8+ T cells in alopecia areata. RNA was isolated and reverse transcribed to cDNA, the sequencing template. Sequenced by immunoSEQ multiplex PCR; TCRdb stores in-frame clones only, minus some. The data contain over 100,000 clones, approximately 49% of them singletons. Sequences were derived from CD8+ T cells sorted from blood, sampled at week 0. These receptors were obtained from a human donor with alopecia areata.

The chain has TRBV27 and TRBJ2-2; no clear D. Germline V lookup: CDR1 MNHEY, CDR2 SMNVEV (reference sequence). This CDR3 is 11 amino acids long. Between the trimmed V and J ends, which lost 0 bases and 7 bases, there was a span of 0 bases. The CDR3 spells CASSLSGELFF. DNA for the CDR3: TGTGCCAGCAGTTTATCCGGGGAGCTGTTTTTT.

This clone has ten or more counts. V is TRBV6-1 and J is TRBJ2-3, with 7 bases fitting TRBD2. V lost 1 base and J lost 2; bases outside the gene matches: 0. Germline V gene lookup returns CDR1 MNHNS and CDR2 SASEGT. The CDR3 has 14 amino acids. CDR3 protein: CASSEGLATDTQYF. The CDR3 nucleotides are TGTGCCAGCAGTGAAGGACTAGCCACAGATACGCAGTATTTT.

The rearrangement joins TRBV2 to TRBJ2-5, with 8 bases fitting TRBD2. The CDR3 totals 15 residues. After removal of 3 bases from V and 1 base from J, the junction contained 4 bases not matched to a gene. Germline lookup yields CDR1 SNHLY and CDR2 FYNNEI. The CDR3 reads CASSEGLGGQETQYF. CDR3 DNA sequence: TGTGCCAGCAGTGAGGGACTAGGAGGCCAAGAGACCCAGTACTTC. The variable domain in full, completed from reference TRBV2 and TRBJ2-5, reads EPEVTQTPSHQVTQMGQEVILRCVPISNHLYFYWYRQILGQKVEFLVSFYNNEISEKSEIFDDQFSVERPDGSNFTLKIRSTKLEDSAMYFCASSEGLGGQETQYFGPGTRLLVL.

This clone was recorded a few times. V usage is TRBV19 and J usage is TRBJ2-7; 8 nucleotides align to TRBD1. The germline CDR1 and CDR2 sequences are LNHDA and SQIVND (reference sequence). Losses at the gene ends were 6 bases for V and 3 bases for J; bases not matched to a gene: 7. The CDR3 covers 14 residues. CDR3 bases: TGTGCCAGTAGCTTAAGAGGACAGGGCTACGAGCAGTACTTC. Protein sequence: CASSLRGQGYEQYF.

CDR3 residues: CASSPGTVEAFF. CDR3 nucleotide sequence: TGTGCCAGCAGCCCCGGGACAGTAGAAGCTTTCTTT. This chain uses TRBV5-6 with TRBJ1-1; 7 bases align to TRBD1. From germline, CDR1 is SGHDT and CDR2 YYEEEE. V shed 4 bases and J 8 bases; nucleotides not matched to a gene: 5. The CDR3 consists of 12 residues.

The chain combines TRBV30 with TRBJ1-5; the D gene is possibly TRBD1 (6 bases). The germline CDR1 and CDR2 sequences are GTSNPN and SVGIG (reference sequence). CDR3 length: 13 amino acids. Trimming cost V 5 bases and J 3 bases, with 11 bases left between them. The CDR3 region has the DNA TGTGCCTGGGCCCGGGACAACAATCAGCCCCAGCATTTT. Its protein is CAWARDNNQPQHF.

This clone was detected only a few times. The chain uses TRBV25-1 and TRBJ2-7; 11 bases match TRBD1. With 4 bases clipped from V and 3 bases from J, the junction kept 2 bases outside the gene matches. Germline-derived CDR1 and CDR2 are MGHDK and SYGVNS. The CDR3 has 14 amino acids. CDR3 nucleotides: TGTGCCAGCAGTGGGGGGACAGGGGGCTACGAGCAGTACTTC. It specifies CASSGGTGGYEQYF.

This clone was observed a few times. The CDR3 nucleotides read TGTGCCAGCAGTTTATCTCCAGGACGTATGGAAGGGCAGTACTTC. Translating it yields CASSLSPGRMEGQYF. The chain links TRBV27 to TRBJ2-7, with D unresolved. This CDR3 spans 15 amino acids. V lost 0 bases and J 9 bases, leaving 18 bases between the germline ends. From germline, CDR1 is MNHEY and CDR2 SMNVEV (reference sequence).

The V gene is TRBV6-5, the J gene TRBJ1-6; 11 bases are a match to TRBD1. In germline, CDR1 is MNHEY, CDR2 SVGAGI. With 3 bases clipped from V and 10 bases from J, the junction kept 8 bases outside the gene matches. The CDR3 has 16 residues. CDR3 residues: CASSYPGQGARSPLHF. The CDR3 DNA reads as TGTGCCAGCAGTTATCCAGGACAGGGGGCTAGGTCACCCCTCCACTTT.

The V and J genes are TRBV25-1 and TRBJ1-2; D remains unclear. The ends were cut back, 4 bases at V and 7 bases at J, with 16 bases in the middle. The CDR3 has 14 residues. Germline V gene sequence: CDR1 MGHDK, CDR2 SYGVNS. The CDR3: CASSAPRTRGGYTF. The CDR3 nucleotides read TGTGCCAGCAGTGCTCCTCGGACCCGGGGTGGCTACACCTTC.

DNA of the CDR3: TGCGCCAGCAGCCAAGGGGGTGTGAACTCCTACGAGCAGTACTTC. It translates to CASSQGGVNSYEQYF. V gene TRBV4-1 combines with J gene TRBJ2-7; D is undetermined. CDR1 and CDR2 (germline): MGHRA, YSYEKL. V was pared by 1 base and J by 0 bases, with 10 bases between. The CDR3 is made up of 15 amino acids.

V gene TRBV4-3 combines with J gene TRBJ2-2, with D tentatively TRBD2 (5 bases). Germline CDR1 is LGHNA and CDR2 is YSLEER. V lost 8 bases, J lost 6 bases, and 13 bases lay in between. This CDR3 has 13 amino acids. The CDR3 protein is CASRSTRSGELFF. As DNA, the CDR3 is TGCGCCAGCCGAAGTACTAGGTCCGGGGAGCTGTTTTTT.

This clone has only a few counts. J is TRBJ1-2 and V is TRBV6-5; the D is unclear. Germline CDR1 MNHEY, CDR2 SVGAGI. This CDR3 spans 14 amino acids. Trimming left V 4 bases short and J 4 bases short, with 13 bases between. The CDR3 DNA reads TGTGCCAGCAGTTCCCCCGCAGAGAGCTATGGCTACACCTTC. Translated, it gives CASSSPAESYGYTF.

With respect to this clone: Relative to the germline gene, one junction end is altered; a read error may explain this. The chain carries TRBV23-1 and TRBJ2-2; D is uncertain. TRBV23-1 qualifies as an ORF whose function is uncertain. This CDR3 contains 14 residues. CDR3 in amino acids: CARSLAPIAGELFF. The CDR3 DNA reads TGCGCCAGAAGTCTGGCCCCAATTGCCGGGGAGCTGTTTTTT.

The chain recombines TRBV6-4 with TRBJ2-7; weak D call: TRBD2 (6 bases). V lost 2 bases, J lost 6 bases, and 11 bases lay in between. The CDR3 is made up of 13 amino acids. Germline V gene data show CDR1 as MRHNA and CDR2 as SNTAGT. The CDR3 protein is CASSDAAGIEQYF. CDR3 DNA: TGTGCCAGCAGTGACGCCGCGGGGATCGAGCAGTACTTC.

The chain recombines TRBV6-1 with TRBJ1-6; D is unresolved. The germline V and J ends were trimmed by 6 bases and 4 bases, with 16 bases remaining between them. Germline assignment: CDR1 MNHNS and CDR2 SASEGT. The CDR3 has 16 residues. Here the CDR3 reads CASRESYTAYNSPLHF. Written as DNA, the CDR3 is TGTGCCAGCAGGGAATCTTACACGGCATATAATTCACCCCTCCACTTT.

This clone was observed a handful of times. The chain uses TRBV25-1 and TRBJ2-7; 7 bases align to TRBD1. Germline values: CDR1 MGHDK, CDR2 SYGVNS. The CDR3 runs to 14 residues. V was clipped by 5 bases and J by 2 bases; unmatched bases: 6. The CDR3 sequence: CASSTGTEAYEQYF. The CDR3 DNA reads TGTGCCAGCAGTACGGGGACAGAGGCCTACGAGCAGTACTTC.

This chain connects TRBV30 to TRBJ2-1; 9 nucleotides match TRBD1. Germline V CDR1 and CDR2: GTSNPN, SVGIG (reference sequence). V dropped 5 bases and J dropped 5; count of bases not matched to a gene: 1. The length of the CDR3 is 12 residues. The CDR3 nucleotides read TGTGCCTGGGGGACAGGGCACAATGAGCAGTTCTTC. Translating gives CAWGTGHNEQFF.

The chain has TRBV9 and TRBJ2-7, with 7 bases lining up with TRBD1. The CDR3 is made up of 13 amino acids. CDR1 SGDLS and CDR2 YYNGEE come from the germline V gene. With V trimmed by 0 bases and J by 5 bases, 2 bases remained unmatched. The CDR3 here is CASSVVGGDEQYF. The CDR3 DNA reads as TGTGCCAGCAGCGTAGTAGGGGGCGACGAGCAGTACTTC. Full variable domain (outside the CDR3, taken from reference TRBV9 and TRBJ2-7): DSGVTQTPKHLITATGQRVTLRCSPRSGDLSVYWYQQSLDQGLQFLIQYYNGEERAKGNILERFSAQQFPDLHSELNLSSLELGDSALYFCASSVVGGDEQYFGPGTRLTVT.

The rearrangement uses TRBV5-1 and TRBJ2-5; D possibly corresponds to TRBD1 (5 bases). The V end was cut by 1 base, the J end by 5 bases, with 6 bases between. The CDR3 is 12 residues long. Germline loops: CDR1 SGHRS, CDR2 YFSETQ. The CDR3 sequence is CASSLRGETQYF. CDR3 coding DNA: TGCGCCAGCAGCTTGAGGGGTGAGACCCAGTACTTC.

The chain couples TRBV5-6 to TRBJ1-5; tentative D call: TRBD1 (5 bases). V shed 1 base and J shed 5 bases, with 7 bases lying between them. Germline V gene lookup returns CDR1 SGHDT and CDR2 YYEEEE. The CDR3 consists of 13 residues. The CDR3 DNA follows: TGTGCCAGCAGCTTGCCGGGGGATCAGCCCCAGCATTTT. Translating gives CASSLPGDQPQHF. Together with reference TRBV5-6 and TRBJ1-5, the CDR3 gives the full variable domain: DAGVTQSPTHLIKTRGQQVTLRCSPKSGHDTVSWYQQALGQGPQFIFQYYEEEERQRGNFPDRFSGHQFPNYSSELNVNALLLGDSALYLCASSLPGDQPQHFGDGTRLSIL.

This chain links TRBV6-5 with TRBJ1-5; D unclear. Germline V gene data show CDR1 as MNHEY and CDR2 as SVGAGI. The CDR3 sequence is 14 residues long. The V end lost 2 bases, the J end lost 7 bases, and 12 bases lay between the germline ends. The CDR3 sequence is CASSYGEGEQPQHF. The CDR3 coding sequence is TGTGCCAGCAGTTACGGAGAGGGAGAGCAGCCCCAGCATTTT.

V usage is TRBV5-1 and J usage is TRBJ1-2; D is possibly TRBD1 (5 bases). Germline V lookup: CDR1 SGHRS, CDR2 YFSETQ. V dropped 1 base and J dropped 3 bases, with 19 bases sitting between them. The CDR3 length is 17 residues. The CDR3 nucleotides are TGCGCCAGCAGCTTGATTCAGGGTCAATCGCCCGACTATGGCTACACCTTC. It codes for CASSLIQGQSPDYGYTF.

This chain connects TRBV19 to TRBJ1-1; 9 bases align to TRBD1. Germline CDR1 is LNHDA and CDR2 is SQIVND (reference sequence). V shed 6 bases, J shed 4 bases, and the junction held 12 bases outside the gene matches. This CDR3 has 16 residues. The CDR3 bases are TGTGCCAGTAGCCTCATATGGGACAGGGTGAGCACTGAAGCTTTCTTT. Encoded protein: CASSLIWDRVSTEAFF.

This clone has a handful of counts. The chain recombines TRBV27 with TRBJ2-2, with 12 bases that match TRBD1. Germline V CDR1 and CDR2: MNHEY, SMNVEV (reference sequence). V shed 3 bases and J 4 bases; nucleotides not matched to a gene: 3. There are 16 residues in the CDR3. CDR3 sequence reads: CASSFGTGGVTGELFF. Here the CDR3 DNA reads TGTGCCAGCAGTTTCGGGACAGGGGGCGTCACCGGGGAGCTGTTTTTT.

The chain is built from TRBV27 and TRBJ2-7; 9 nucleotides agree with TRBD1. The CDR3 has 17 amino acids. With V trimmed by 2 bases and J by 3 bases, 11 bases remained unmatched. Per the germline V gene, CDR1 is MNHEY and CDR2 is SMNVEV (reference sequence). In DNA, the CDR3 is TGTGCCAGCAGTTTAATGGTTGGGACAGGGTTCCACTACGAGCAGTACTTC. It specifies CASSLMVGTGFHYEQYF.

The CDR3 nucleotides are TGTGCCAGCAGGACCGGGATCGAAGCTTTCTTT. Its translation: CASRTGIEAFF. This chain joins TRBV2 and TRBJ1-1; D is uncertain. Trimming took off 6 bases at V and 8 bases at J, with 10 bases between the two ends. The CDR3 is 11 amino acids. Germline CDR1 SNHLY, CDR2 FYNNEI.

At least ten counts were recorded for this clone. The V and J genes are TRBV7-9 and TRBJ2-7, with D possibly matching TRBD2 (5 bases). Trimming took off 7 bases at V and 7 bases at J, with 17 bases between the two ends. CDR3 length equals 13 residues. Germline V gene sequence: CDR1 SEHNR, CDR2 FQNEAQ (reference sequence). CDR3 sequence reads: CASTARAEGEQYF. CDR3 nucleotides: TGTGCCAGCACCGCACGGGCAGAGGGAGAGCAGTACTTC.

The chain joins TRBV5-6 to TRBJ1-1; D perhaps matches TRBD1 (6 bases). The CDR3 is 14 residues long. V was cut by 0 bases and J by 7 bases, with 13 bases left in between. The germline V gene has CDR1 SGHDT and CDR2 YYEEEE. CDR3 amino acids: CASSLGGGSDEAFF. Here the CDR3 DNA reads TGTGCCAGCAGCTTGGGAGGGGGTTCTGATGAAGCTTTCTTT.

CDR3 amino acids: CASSLRDRGEETQYF. The CDR3 region has the DNA TGTGCCAGCAGCTTGAGGGACAGGGGTGAGGAGACCCAGTACTTC. The chain combines TRBV7-9 with TRBJ2-5; 10 bases are a match to TRBD1. V dropped 3 bases and J dropped 5; count of bases not matched to a gene: 6. This CDR3 is built from 15 residues. Germline-derived CDR1 and CDR2 are SEHNR and FQNEAQ (reference sequence). Full variable domain (outside the CDR3, taken from reference TRBV7-9 and TRBJ2-5): DTGVSQNPRHKITKRGQNVTFRCDPISEHNRLYWYRQTLGQGPEFLTYFQNEAQLEKSRLLSDRFSAERPKGSFSTLEIQRTEQGDSAMYLCASSLRDRGEETQYFGPGTRLLVL.

The V gene is TRBV9, the J gene TRBJ2-5, with TRBD2 identical over 7 bases. V shed 4 bases, J shed 4 bases, and the junction held 7 bases outside the gene matches. This CDR3 region has 14 residues. CDR1 and CDR2 (germline): SGDLS, YYNGEE. The CDR3: CASSLGLGLETQYF. DNA for the CDR3: TGTGCCAGCAGCCTAGGACTAGGGCTAGAGACCCAGTACTTC.